These 23 T cell receptor beta chains originate from one sample sequenced in a study of T cells in Graves' hyperthyroidism and ophthalmopathy. TCR beta CDR3 sequences were amplified from RNA transcripts. With the HTBI primer set, the TCR CDR3 went through a first round of RT-PCR. TCRdb fed the multiplex PCR reads into MiXCR, producing one record per CDR3 protein. Among 250,000 or so distinct CDR3 sequences listed, around 15% were seen once. The sequencing sample was made of blood. The receptors originated from a woman between 50 and 59 years old with Graves' hyperthyroidism that later progressed to Graves' ophthalmopathy.

This clonotype was recorded at least ten times. The V gene is TRBV6-1, the J gene TRBJ2-7; D not resolved. V was clipped by 6 bases and J by 0 bases, with 12 bases between them. The CDR3 consists of 14 residues. Germline CDR1 MNHNS, CDR2 SASEGT. CDR3 nucleotide sequence: TGTGCCAGCAGCCTACCGCGGAGCTCCTACGAGCAGTACTTC. Protein product: CASSLPRSSYEQYF.

This clonotype was picked up many times. V usage is TRBV20-1 and J usage is TRBJ2-1, with TRBD1 matching over 7 bases. V dropped 0 bases and J dropped 8; count of bases not matched to a gene: 13. There are 16 residues in the CDR3. Germline V gives CDR1 DFQATT, CDR2 SNEGSKA (reference sequence). In DNA, the CDR3 is TGCAGTGCTAGAGATCCAAGGCAGGGGGTTAGATATGAGCAGTTCTTC. Translation: CSARDPRQGVRYEQFF.

This clonotype was picked up many times. The chain has TRBV30 and TRBJ2-2; the D is unclear. The CDR3 is made up of 14 amino acids. The V end lost 0 bases, the J end lost 7 bases, and 12 bases lay between the germline ends. Germline assignment: CDR1 GTSNPN and CDR2 SVGIG (reference sequence). The CDR3 here is CAWSVSRPVGELFF. CDR3 in DNA: TGTGCCTGGAGTGTATCCCGCCCTGTCGGGGAGCTGTTTTTT.

This clonotype has ten or more counts. The chain uses TRBV27 and TRBJ2-3, with 10 positions matching TRBD2. Trimming took 5 bases from V and 2 from J; bases not matched to a gene: 7. The CDR3 is made up of 16 amino acids. Germline lookup yields CDR1 MNHEY and CDR2 SMNVEV (reference sequence). For the CDR3, the DNA is TGTGCCAGCAGTCCCCGACTAGCGGGTTCCACAGATACGCAGTATTTT. Translating it yields CASSPRLAGSTDTQYF.

Ten or more counts support this clonotype. The CDR3 coding sequence is TGTGCCATCAGCGTCCTCGGACTAGCGGTTCCTAGTGGGAACAATGAGCAGTTCTTC. Protein: CAISVLGLAVPSGNNEQFF. This rearrangement joins TRBV10-3 to TRBJ2-1, with 10 bases lining up with TRBD2. The CDR3 consists of 19 residues. Germline V CDR1 and CDR2: ENHRY, SYGVKD. Losses at the gene ends were 6 bases for V and 5 bases for J; bases not matched to a gene: 19.

This clonotype turned up a few times. The rearrangement links TRBV12-3 or TRBV12-4 to TRBJ2-4, with 8 bases fitting TRBD2. CDR3 length: 15 amino acids. Trimming removed 6 bases from V and 6 bases from J; junction bases left unmatched: 10. CDR3 bases: TGTGCCAGCAGATATTGGCGGGGACTAGGAAACATTCAGTACTTC. Translating gives CASRYWRGLGNIQYF.

This clonotype occurred many times. The chain carries TRBV7-9 and TRBJ2-5; D is perhaps TRBD1 or TRBD2 (6 bases each). CDR1 is SEHNR and CDR2 is FQNEAQ in the germline V gene (reference sequence). Trimming left V 5 bases short and J 4 bases short, with 20 bases between. The CDR3 has 16 residues. CDR3 coding DNA: TGTGCCAGCAGCCCTAGAAATCTAGGGGGAGGAGAGACCCAGTACTTC. This gives the protein CASSPRNLGGGETQYF. The full variable domain, in which reference TRBV7-9 and TRBJ2-5 provide the parts outside the CDR3, is DTGVSQNPRHKITKRGQNVTFRCDPISEHNRLYWYRQTLGQGPEFLTYFQNEAQLEKSRLLSDRFSAERPKGSFSTLEIQRTEQGDSAMYLCASSPRNLGGGETQYFGPGTRLLVL.

This clonotype was counted ten times or more. The chain carries TRBV28 and TRBJ2-2; weak D call: TRBD2 (7 bases). The CDR3 is made up of 20 amino acids. The V and J ends lost 1 base and 0 bases respectively, with 21 bases between them. CDR1 MDHEN and CDR2 SYDVKM come from the germline V gene. The CDR3 loop reads CASSLYGGALRDSNTGELFF. DNA of the CDR3: TGTGCCAGCAGTTTATATGGGGGGGCTTTGAGGGATTCGAACACCGGGGAGCTGTTTTTT.

This clonotype was seen a handful of times. Being one base from a much bigger clone, this may be a read error. This sequence joins TRBV7-2 and TRBJ2-7, with 11 bases identical to TRBD2. Trimming took 1 base from V and 2 from J; bases not matched to a gene: 4. The CDR3 spans 16 residues. Looked up from germline, CDR1 is SGHTA and CDR2 is FQGNSA. CDR3 DNA: TGTGCCAGCAGCTTAGAAGTGACTAGCGGGGCCTACGAGCAGTACTTC. It yields the protein CASSLEVTSGAYEQYF.

The chain links TRBV28 to TRBJ2-3, with a possible D match to TRBD2 (6 bases). CDR3 length: 17 amino acids. Germline CDR1 is MDHEN and CDR2 is SYDVKM. Trimming took off 7 bases at V and 0 bases at J, with 20 bases between the two ends. CDR3 region: CASTQPISGTSTDTQYF. DNA for the CDR3: TGTGCCAGCACCCAACCCATTAGCGGAACTAGCACAGATACGCAGTATTTT.

The rearrangement links TRBV7-3 to TRBJ2-1; 8 bases agree with TRBD2. CDR3 length: 17 amino acids. V lost 5 bases to trimming and J lost 7 bases; unmatched junction nucleotides: 16. Germline loops: CDR1 SGHTA, CDR2 FQGTGA. CDR3 in DNA: TGTGCCAGCAGCGGGTTGGCGGGCCTAGCGGGCAAGAATGAGCAGTTCTTC. Protein: CASSGLAGLAGKNEQFF.

This clonotype appeared a few times. The J gene is TRBJ1-1, the V gene TRBV24-1, with D unclear. The CDR3 covers 13 residues. CDR1 is KGHDR, CDR2 SFDVKD, per germline. V was pared by 10 bases and J by 6 bases, with 17 bases between. As DNA, the CDR3 is TGTGCCACGAGACAAGGGCCGATCGCTGAAGCTTTCTTT. This gives the protein CATRQGPIAEAFF.

In this sample, this clonotype turned up many times. The V call is TRBV5-1, the J call TRBJ1-1; no clear D gene. Germline V gene sequence: CDR1 SGHRS, CDR2 YFSETQ. The ends were cut back, 0 bases at V and 2 bases at J, with 5 bases in the middle. This CDR3 is built from 13 residues. Here the CDR3 reads CASSLDSNTEAFF. Here the CDR3 DNA reads TGCGCCAGCAGCTTGGACAGCAACACTGAAGCTTTCTTT.

Concerning this clonotype: The junction and the germline gene differ at one end; a read error may be behind it. This rearrangement joins TRBV27 to TRBJ2-1; D gene ambiguous. CDR3 length: 15 residues. The germline CDR1 and CDR2 sequences are MNHEY and SMNVEV (reference sequence). This CDR3 is CASSFVYNSYNEQLF. The CDR3 coding sequence is TGTGCCAGCAGTTTTGTTTATAACTCCTACAATGAGCAGCTCTTC.

This clonotype was seen at least ten times. The V call is TRBV6-1, the J call TRBJ1-2; D gene unclear. Between the trimmed V and J ends, which lost 2 bases and 4 bases, there was a span of 14 bases. The CDR3 contains 15 residues. Germline V CDR1 and CDR2: MNHNS, SASEGT. CDR3 sequence (DNA): TGTGCCAGCAGTGAACGGGCAGGTGTCGGCTATGGCTACACCTTC. It encodes CASSERAGVGYGYTF.

The gene calls are TRBV20-1 and TRBJ1-2; 7 nucleotides line up with TRBD1. V gave up 4 bases and J gave up 4 bases; unmatched junction bases: 9. The length of the CDR3 is 14 residues. Germline loops: CDR1 DFQATT, CDR2 SNEGSKA (reference sequence). CDR3 in DNA: TGCAGTGCTACTCCGGGAGGGGGCCCCTATGGCTACACCTTC. As protein: CSATPGGGPYGYTF.

This clonotype was counted ten times or more. The chain couples TRBV12-3 or TRBV12-4 to TRBJ1-5, with unresolved D. CDR3 length: 15 residues. Trimming stripped 6 bases from V and 0 bases from J, with 12 bases between. The CDR3 region has the DNA TGTGCCAGCAGCCCTAGTAGGAATAGCAATCAGCCCCAGCATTTT. Its protein is CASSPSRNSNQPQHF.

This clonotype was detected once. This clone may be a read error of a much larger clone one base away. The rearrangement uses TRBV29-1 and TRBJ2-2; TRBD1 is a possible D gene (6 bases). This CDR3 has 12 residues. Looked up from germline, CDR1 is SQVTM and CDR2 is ANQGSEA. The CDR3 protein is CSVGQVTGEPFF. DNA of the CDR3: TGCAGCGTTGGACAGGTCACCGGGGAGCCGTTTTTT.

The rearrangement uses TRBV6-4 and TRBJ1-1, with D perhaps matching TRBD1 (6 bases). V was clipped by 5 bases and J by 1 base, with 14 bases between them. CDR1 is MRHNA and CDR2 is SNTAGT in the germline V gene. The CDR3 has 15 residues. The CDR3 here is CASSPGDMWNTEAFF. The CDR3 DNA reads as TGTGCCAGCAGTCCCGGGGACATGTGGAACACTGAAGCTTTCTTT.

The chain recombines TRBV2 with TRBJ2-3; TRBD1 matches at 9 bases. Trimming removed 8 bases from V and 4 bases from J; junction bases left unmatched: 7. The V gene's germline CDR1 is SNHLY and CDR2 FYNNEI. The CDR3 loop spans 14 amino acids. CDR3 sequence reads: CASGGTGRPDTQYF. Here the CDR3 DNA reads TGTGCCAGCGGAGGGACAGGGAGGCCAGATACGCAGTATTTT.

There are many counts of this clonotype. This chain uses TRBV5-4 with TRBJ2-1; 10 bases are shared with TRBD2. Germline V gene data show CDR1 as SGHNT and CDR2 as YYREEE (reference sequence). The CDR3 runs to 15 residues. Unmatched junction bases numbered 10, after V lost 4 bases and J lost 9 bases. The CDR3 is CASSRTSGRRSEQFF. CDR3 nucleotide sequence: TGTGCCAGCAGCCGGACTAGCGGTCGGAGGAGTGAGCAGTTCTTC.

In its sample, this clonotype was seen many times. The chain carries TRBV5-5 and TRBJ2-5; no clear D gene. Germline V gene data show CDR1 as SGHKS and CDR2 as YYEKEE (reference sequence). Trimming stripped 0 bases from V and 5 bases from J, with 8 bases between. The CDR3 loop spans 13 amino acids. CDR3 protein: CASSLVFGETQYF. CDR3 sequence (DNA): TGTGCCAGCAGCTTGGTGTTTGGGGAGACCCAGTACTTC.

The table lists this clonotype with many counts. CDR3 sequence reads: CASSSSLGRIISSYNEQFF. In nucleotides, the CDR3 is TGCGCCAGCAGCAGCTCGCTAGGACGGATTATTTCCTCCTACAATGAGCAGTTCTTC. V gene TRBV5-1 combines with J gene TRBJ2-1; D ambiguous. The germline V gene has CDR1 SGHRS and CDR2 YFSETQ. The CDR3 sequence is 19 residues long. Trimming left V 4 bases short and J 0 bases short, with 23 bases between.